Many counts were recorded for the clone carrying this T cell receptor beta chain. Antigen specificity is unknown. This CDR3 has 14 amino acids. Trimming removed 4 bases at V and 6 bases at J, with 16 bases between. Germline CDR1 reads KGHSH; CDR2 reads LQKENI. With iRepertoire HTBI primers and Arm-PCR of CDR3 regions, TCR beta libraries were built. MiXCR, run by TCRdb on the multiplex PCR reads, gives a single entry per CDR3 protein. The sample yields 350,000 to 450,000 distinct CDR3 sequences, over 15% seen once. These data belong to a study of regulatory T cells in long-lasting Graves disease. Overall study: Graves' cases, newly diagnosed, had used antithyroid drugs under 3 months.

Findings and caveats of the study: Newly diagnosed patients had higher TCR diversity than persistent Graves' patients did.

Time point of the sample: newly diagnosed GD, antithyroid drugs for less than 3 months. Preparation of the TCR library used RNA extracted from PBMCs. These sequences were also reported in another study, on T cells in Graves' hyperthyroidism and ophthalmopathy.

Sequencing used peripheral blood mononuclear cells (PBMCs), obtained at new diagnosis, from a patient treated with antithyroid drugs. The V and J genes are TRBV18 and TRBJ2-7, with D possibly being TRBD1 (6 bases). The sequence came from a man in his forties with Graves disease. CDR3 sequence reads: CASSLNFRGGEQYF. DNA of the CDR3: TGTGCCAGCTCACTCAATTTCAGGGGCGGCGAGCAGTACTTC. Variable domain in full (rest from reference TRBV18 and TRBJ2-7): NAGVMQNPRHLVRRRGQEARLRCSPMKGHSHVYWYRQLPEEGLKFMVYLQKENIIDESGMPKERFSAEFPKEGPSILRIQQVVRGDSAAYFCASSLNFRGGEQYFGPGTRLTVT.